This note documents a single T cell receptor (beta chain) sequence. This clone was seen once. The antigen it recognizes is unknown. No per-base quality is available; no much larger clone lies one base away. Reading the label with the study, this specimen's time point is: baseline before first vaccination. The vaccinee samples were drawn from two UK trials, COV001 and COV002, one of which was a single-blind randomized controlled phase 2/3 trial testing AZD1222 (ChAdOx1 nCoV-19) in healthy adults. Trial participant PBMC samples were collected at day 0 and day 28 after the second dose for TCRbeta chain sequencing. The CDR3 regions of human TCRbeta chains were analyzed by immunosequencing. Per the original workflow: Repertoire TCRs were checked for matches against a reference library of SARS-CoV-2-specific TCRs that had been generated using the MIRA antigen-specificity platform. Breadth meant the fraction of unique TCRs that were SARS-CoV-2-associated, whereas depth meant the fraction of total T cells that were SARS-CoV-2-associated. Using the MIRA data, each spike-specific TCR was mapped to the spike region that the TCR reacts to and placed in a CD4 or CD8 class. Log10-transformed breadth and depth values were compared by one-way ANOVA with Sidak's multiple comparisons tests. Imported from immuneACCESS, the table was reduced by TCRdb to in-frame sequences with V and J called. These copies leave out some clones; in studies compared against another copy, an unresolved V gene accounts for under half, and the cause of the remainder is not known. V, J and clone size were drawn from that table, and D and trimming were deduced from the DNA. The sample table records some 120,000 clones; 85% to 90% of these occur just once. The ten largest clones represent around 8.7% of the sample.

The data stem from a study of T cell responses to AZD1222 COVID-19 vaccine (dated by TCRdb to about 2021). Broadly, across the study: Because spike-specific TCR depth and breadth did not differ between the two schedules, AZD1222 recipients who got a second dose at roughly 4 weeks were pooled with those who got a second dose at roughly 12 weeks. A total of 230 to 250 trial participants underwent TCR sequencing, of whom 207 had received two doses of AZD1222 and 26 had received two doses of the MenACWY control vaccine. Trial participants were enrolled into age subgroups of 18-55, 56-69 and 70-plus years, which contained approximately 150, 30 and 60 TCR-sequenced participants, respectively. Summary of the overall study and its limitations: Reportedly, almost half of the unique spike-specific TCRs recognized epitopes lying outside the regions that are mutated in the B.1.351 and B.1.1.7 variants. CD4 TCRs associated with the vaccine covered the entire spike protein, and the dominant responses were in regions 160-218 and 743-854. Participants were mostly white British, with more females than males. The authors suggested clonal diversity may have been underestimated. Because no samples from the day 14 peak response were available, repertoires could be characterized only after the peak T cell response. The 56-69-year group was small, and its depth increase did not reach significance, likely because of low power. Conclusions about previously exposed vaccinees were limited because only six AZD1222 recipients were SARS-CoV-2 seropositive at baseline. A significant rise in spike-specific TCR breadth and depth was observed after two AZD1222 doses relative to day 0 and relative to MenACWY recipients.

This TCR was sampled from an adult in good health. The sample here was peripheral blood, taken on day 0 of AZD1222 vaccination.

The CDR3 sequence is CASSTGGQNTEAFF. In nucleotides, the sequence is TGCGCCAGCAGCACAGGGGGCCAAAACACTGAAGCTTTCTTT. The rearranged segments are TRBV5-1 and TRBJ1-1, and 9 bases in between align with TRBD1. CDR1 and CDR2, per the germline V gene, are SGHRS and YFSETQ. V loses 4 bases at its end and J loses 2 bases; junction bases beyond the gene matches: 3. The CDR3 measures 14 amino acids from cysteine to phenylalanine. Of the read, only the CDR3 DNA is kept; its 42 bases are in frame from base 1. With the portions outside the CDR3 filled from the reference TRBV5-1 and TRBJ1-1 genes, the complete variable region becomes KAGVTQTPRYLIKTRGQQVTLSCSPISGHRSVSWYQQTPGQGLQFLFEYFSETQRNKGNFPGRFSGRQFSNSRSEMNVSTLELGDSALYLCASSTGGQNTEAFFGQGTRLTVV.